The 10 T cell receptor beta chains in this list originate from one sample, sequenced in a study of CD8 T cells in Susac syndrome. Random hexamers were used to reverse transcribe an amount of roughly 0.5 to 1 ug RNA. TCRdb itself ran the immunoSEQ multiplex PCR reads through MiXCR, one entry per CDR3 protein. The data contain about 160,000 distinct CDR3 sequences, approximately 94% of them singletons. The sequenced sample consisted of CD4+ T cells from PBMCs. The receptors here all came from a human donor with multiple sclerosis.

V usage is TRBV4-1 and J usage is TRBJ1-4; unclear D gene. Germline V lookup: CDR1 MGHRA, CDR2 YSYEKL. V lost 1 base and J lost 2, with 8 bases in between. The CDR3 has 15 amino acids. Here the CDR3 reads CASSQGSVTNEKLFF. CDR3 DNA sequence: TGCGCCAGCAGCCAAGGTTCAGTCACTAATGAAAAACTGTTTTTT.

The chain recombines TRBV11-2 with TRBJ2-7; D not resolved. CDR3 size: 13 residues. V shed 0 bases and J shed 7 bases, with 10 bases lying between them. Germline CDR1 reads SGHAT; CDR2 reads FQNNGV. In DNA, the CDR3 is TGTGCCAGCAGCTTAGATTGGCAGGAGGAGCAGTACTTC. It yields the protein CASSLDWQEEQYF.

The V and J genes are TRBV30 and TRBJ2-1; 9 nucleotides match TRBD2. With V trimmed by 3 bases and J by 15 bases, 6 bases remained unmatched. This CDR3 is built from 11 residues. The V gene's germline CDR1 is GTSNPN and CDR2 SVGIG (reference sequence). CDR3 sequence reads: CAWRRGRGPFF. The CDR3 DNA follows: TGTGCCTGGAGACGCGGGAGGGGCCCGTTCTTC.

The chain uses TRBV30 and TRBJ1-1, with a possible D match to TRBD1 (5 bases). The V gene lost 4 bases and the J gene lost 4 bases, with 13 bases spanning the gap. CDR1 is GTSNPN and CDR2 is SVGIG in the germline V gene (reference sequence). The CDR3 length is 13 residues. The CDR3 loop reads CAWTTLGGTEAFF. The CDR3 DNA sequence: TGTGCCTGGACCACACTCGGGGGCACTGAAGCTTTCTTT.

V gene TRBV9 combines with J gene TRBJ2-7; 11 bases line up with TRBD2. Germline values: CDR1 SGDLS, CDR2 YYNGEE. J gave up 4 bases and V 0 bases, and 9 bases lay outside the gene matches. The CDR3 consists of 17 residues. The CDR3 DNA follows: TGTGCCAGCAGCGTAGGGGGTAGCGGGAGGGCCGTTTACGAGCAGTACTTC. Its protein is CASSVGGSGRAVYEQYF.

The rearrangement joins TRBV28 to TRBJ1-4; D remains unclear. The CDR3 is 13 amino acids. The V end lost 4 bases, the J end lost 5 bases, and 8 bases lay between the germline ends. From germline, CDR1 is MDHEN and CDR2 SYDVKM. CDR3 region: CASSWQANEKLFF. DNA for the CDR3: TGTGCCAGCAGTTGGCAGGCAAATGAAAAACTGTTTTTT.

This clonotype has a single count. The J gene is TRBJ2-3, the V gene TRBV19; maybe TRBD2 (5 bases). The ends were cut back, 1 base at V and 6 bases at J, with 14 bases in the middle. Germline V gene sequence: CDR1 LNHDA, CDR2 SQIVND (reference sequence). This CDR3 spans 15 amino acids. CDR3 DNA: TGTGCCAGTAGTATAGCCCCCGGGGTCGGCGATACGCAGTATTTT. Protein: CASSIAPGVGDTQYF.

The V and J genes are TRBV20-1 and TRBJ1-1; no firm D call. Germline CDR1 and CDR2: DFQATT and SNEGSKA (reference sequence). Trimming removed 6 bases from V and 7 bases from J, with 15 bases in between. The CDR3 has 12 residues. This CDR3 is CSAPPRDSEAFF. CDR3 sequence (DNA): TGCAGTGCCCCCCCAAGGGATAGTGAAGCTTTCTTT.

The chain joins TRBV9 to TRBJ2-5, with TRBD2 matching 9 bases. The V segment lost 0 bases and the J segment 2 bases; nucleotides outside the gene matches: 5. The CDR3 covers 16 residues. Germline CDR1 is SGDLS and CDR2 is YYNGEE. The CDR3 nucleotides read TGTGCCAGCAGCGTAGGCGGGAGGGAGGGTCAAGAGACCCAGTACTTC. Protein: CASSVGGREGQETQYF.

The chain joins TRBV7-9 to TRBJ2-2; D may match TRBD1 or TRBD2 (5 bases each). The CDR3 loop spans 17 amino acids. V dropped 1 base and J dropped 5 bases, with 17 bases sitting between them. From germline, CDR1 is SEHNR and CDR2 FQNEAQ (reference sequence). The CDR3 is CASSLGRGRLGTGELFF. In nucleotides, the CDR3 is TGTGCCAGCAGCTTAGGTCGGGGACGCCTTGGGACCGGGGAGCTGTTTTTT.